This T cell receptor beta chain was identified during a study of glioma-infiltrating T cells. Regarding the study as a whole: Tissue-blood divergence was below expectation in non-neoplastic patients, above in gliomas. Very few CDR3 sequences were shared between tissue and blood.

The CDR3 has 15 amino acids. Germline CDR1 is MNHEY and CDR2 is SVGEGT. Unmatched junction bases numbered 3, after V lost 2 bases and J lost 1 base. In regard to this clonotype: Its antigen is not identified.

TCR alpha and beta CDR3 regions were amplified from RNA using iRepertoire nested multiplex PCR. One-step reverse transcription and amplification started from around 100-400 ng of tissue mRNA or PBMC total RNA. TCRdb reprocessed the multiplex PCR reads with MiXCR, giving one entry per CDR3 protein. The data contain some 99,000 distinct CDR3 sequences, 25% to 30% of them singletons. The TCR originated in a human donor with low-grade glioma or glioblastoma, undergoing nonglioma brain surgery, or in good health (not recorded which). The sequenced sample consisted of glioma tissue, nonneoplastic brain tissue, or PBMCs (not recorded which). This chain uses TRBV6-2 or TRBV6-3 with TRBJ1-1, with 8 bases identical to TRBD1. In nucleotides, the CDR3 is TGTGCCAGCAGTTACCAGGGACAGGAGAACACTGAAGCTTTCTTT. The encoded protein is CASSYQGQENTEAFF.